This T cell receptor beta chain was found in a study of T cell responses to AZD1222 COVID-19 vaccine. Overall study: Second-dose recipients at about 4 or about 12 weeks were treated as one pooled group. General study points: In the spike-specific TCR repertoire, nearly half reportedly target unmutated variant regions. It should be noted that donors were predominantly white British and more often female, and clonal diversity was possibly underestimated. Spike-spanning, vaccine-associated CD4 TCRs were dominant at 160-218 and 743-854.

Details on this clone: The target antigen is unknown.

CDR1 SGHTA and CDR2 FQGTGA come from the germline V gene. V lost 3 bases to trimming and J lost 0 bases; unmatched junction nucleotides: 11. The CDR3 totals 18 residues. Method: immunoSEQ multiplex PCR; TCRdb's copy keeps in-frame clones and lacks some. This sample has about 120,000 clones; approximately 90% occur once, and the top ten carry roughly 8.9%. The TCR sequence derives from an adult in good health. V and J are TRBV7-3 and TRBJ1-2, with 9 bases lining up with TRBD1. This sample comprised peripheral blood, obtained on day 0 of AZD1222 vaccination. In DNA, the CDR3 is TGTGCCAGCAGCTTTTCCTTCGTACAGGGGGCTTCTAACTATGGCTACACCTTC. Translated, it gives CASSFSFVQGASNYGYTF.